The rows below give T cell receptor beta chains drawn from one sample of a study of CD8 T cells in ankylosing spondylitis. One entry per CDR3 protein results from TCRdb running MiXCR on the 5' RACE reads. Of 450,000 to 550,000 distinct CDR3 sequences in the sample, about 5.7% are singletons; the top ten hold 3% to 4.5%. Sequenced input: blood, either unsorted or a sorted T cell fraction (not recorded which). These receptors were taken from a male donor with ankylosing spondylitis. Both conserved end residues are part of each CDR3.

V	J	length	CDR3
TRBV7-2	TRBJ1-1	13	CASSEQGYTEAFF
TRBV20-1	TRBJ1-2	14	CSAPGGPVPYGYTF
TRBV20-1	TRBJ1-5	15	CSALDRGGLNQPQHF
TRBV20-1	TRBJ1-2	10	CSANTYGYTF
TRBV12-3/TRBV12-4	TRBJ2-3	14	CASRSVLRLDTQYF
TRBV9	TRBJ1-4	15	CASSPLGPGQTKLFF
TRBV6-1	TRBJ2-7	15	CASSPRQGAAYEQYF
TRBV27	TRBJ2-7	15	CASRTLSGSLDEQYF
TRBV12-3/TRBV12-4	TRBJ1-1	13	CASSLKGDTEAFF
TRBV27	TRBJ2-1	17	CASTTILAGGLYNEQFF
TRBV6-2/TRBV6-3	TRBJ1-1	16	CASSYSIWGRRTEAFF
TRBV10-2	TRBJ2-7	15	CASSAWDRDFYEQYF
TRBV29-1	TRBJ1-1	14	CSVLEGNPGTEAFF
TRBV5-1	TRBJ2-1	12	CASSDANNEQFF
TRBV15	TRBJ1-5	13	CATSRGGGQPQHF
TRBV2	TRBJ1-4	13	CASSVHVQQELFF
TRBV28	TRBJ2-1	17	CASSSPAGTGVSFEQFF
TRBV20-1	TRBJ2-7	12	CSARKVSGEQYF
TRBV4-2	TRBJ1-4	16	CASSQDPTGRNEKLFF
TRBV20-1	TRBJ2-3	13	CSATGTSGDTQYF
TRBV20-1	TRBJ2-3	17	CSARRRLAGGPGDTQYF
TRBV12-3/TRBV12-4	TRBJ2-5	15	CASSRTGGRQETQYF
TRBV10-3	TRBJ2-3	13	CAISLRDTDTQYF
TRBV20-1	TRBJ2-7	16	CSASFPPAASSYEQYF
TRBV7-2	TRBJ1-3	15	CASSLGGAYGNTIYF
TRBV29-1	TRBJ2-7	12	CSVSSGGYEQYF
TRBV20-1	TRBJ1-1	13	CSAAGHGNTEAFF
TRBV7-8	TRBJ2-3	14	CATTWGRSTDTQYF
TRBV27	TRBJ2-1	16	CASSLSPGTGTNEQFF
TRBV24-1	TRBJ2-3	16	CATSDQSSGRTDTQYF
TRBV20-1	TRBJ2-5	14	CSARTSGRSLTQYF
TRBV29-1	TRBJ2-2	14	CSVVGGIGTGELFF
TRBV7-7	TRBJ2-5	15	CASSLAPGAQETQYF
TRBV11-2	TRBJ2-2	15	CASRRLAGRTGELFF
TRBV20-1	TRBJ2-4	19	CSARAQGSSVLGAKNIQYF
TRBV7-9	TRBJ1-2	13	CASGPGLAYGYTF
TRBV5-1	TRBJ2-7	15	CASSLVGTEPYEQYF
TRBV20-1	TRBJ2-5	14	CSVRQGVRQETQYF
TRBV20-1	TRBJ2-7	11	CSAIPLYEQYF
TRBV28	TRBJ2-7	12	CASSLNSEEQYF
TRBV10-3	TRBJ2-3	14	CAIMLGSETDTQYF
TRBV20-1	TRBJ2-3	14	CSARTSGGGDTQYF
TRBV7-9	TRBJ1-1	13	CASSLGTGWKPFF
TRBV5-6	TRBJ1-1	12	CASSFKNTEAFF
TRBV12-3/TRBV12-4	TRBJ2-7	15	CASSLGGGATYERYF
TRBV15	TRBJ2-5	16	CATSRDPGRLQETQYF
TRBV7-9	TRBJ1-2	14	CASSLRVLGTGYTF
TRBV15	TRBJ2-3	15	CATSDRGARTDTQYF
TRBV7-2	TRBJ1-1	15	CASSLALRDITEAFF
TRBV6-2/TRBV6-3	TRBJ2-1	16	CASSYSRGTAYNEQFF